The source of this T cell receptor beta chain is a study of T cells in localized non-small cell lung cancer. General study results and limits: Tumor samples were not multi-region, leaving intratumor heterogeneity unexcluded. The highest T cell clonality was in uninvolved adjacent lung, above tumor.

The ends were cut back, 4 bases at V and 3 bases at J, with 6 bases in the middle. The germline gives CDR1 LNHDA, CDR2 SQIVND (reference sequence). The CDR3 contains 13 residues. Generated by immunoSEQ multiplex PCR, the TCRdb table keeps only in-frame clones and is missing some. The sample lists about 40,000 clones, 75% to 95% occurring once. This clone was observed a handful of times. Its matching antigen is unknown. J is TRBJ1-4 and V is TRBV19, with D unclear. The material sequenced was PBMCs, taken before any cancer treatment. This sequence was found in a woman aged 40 to 75 with stage II lung adenocarcinoma. The CDR3 nucleotides are TGTGCCAGTAGTAAAACGGCTAATGAAAAACTGTTTTTT. Its protein product is CASSKTANEKLFF.